A single count supports the clone carrying this T cell receptor (beta chain). Its antigen remains unknown. The treatment denotes: over 15 received Ad26.COV2.S at low or high dose, single or two shots; 5 received placebo; per-sample allocation not given. All samples were drawn on day 63, counting from the first vaccine or placebo injection. Germline values: CDR1 LNHDA, CDR2 SQIVND (reference sequence). The junction had 3 bases not matched to a gene; V was cut back by 4 bases and J by 6 bases. This CDR3 has 13 amino acids. This sample stems from a study of Ad26.COV2.S vaccination and SARS-CoV-2 variants. Method: immunoSEQ multiplex PCR; TCRdb's copy keeps in-frame clones and lacks some. The repertoire holds about 350,000 clones, with roughly 81% as singletons. Study outcomes and limitations: Spike-specific TCR breadth in vaccine recipients exceeded that seen in placebo recipients.

The clonotype originates from a person aged 18-60 years who received the Ad26.COV2.S COVID-19 vaccine or a placebo. The sample here was peripheral blood, taken in a trial of Ad26.COV2.S vaccine versus placebo. The chain joins TRBV19 to TRBJ2-4; 7 bases fit TRBD1. The CDR3: CASSTGGRNIQYF. DNA of the CDR3: TGTGCCAGTAGTACAGGGGGACGAAACATTCAGTACTTC.